The rows below give T cell receptor beta chains drawn from one sample of a study of tissue T cells after allogeneic stem cell transplantation. Produced via immunoSEQ multiplex PCR; TCRdb's table is partial and in-frame only. The table has about 28,000 clones, approximately 83% seen once. Sequencing used blood, obtained before transplantation. These receptors came from a woman aged 18-55 years who later had graft-versus-host disease after an allogeneic stem cell transplant. Both conserved end residues are trimmed from each CDR3.

v_gene	len	CDR3aa
TRBV14	12	ASSQRQGTDTQY
TRBV3-1/TRBV3-2	12	ASSPQQGAGEQY
TRBV3-1/TRBV3-2	12	ASSQVRDRYGYT
TRBV7-2	15	ASSLSRLAGPTDTQY
TRBV19	13	ASQDDREGSTEAF
TRBV27	13	ASSLSVGDQETQY
TRBV5-1	14	ASSLDPGSVGYEQY
TRBV9	10	ASSVGVYGYT
TRBV18	11	ASSFTGGLGYT
TRBV18	13	ASSPLSGGYNEQF
TRBV14	12	ASSQDLGAGEQF
TRBV18	14	ASSPQVLAGRETQY
TRBV19	13	ASATEQGSGNTIY
TRBV7-6	10	ASRTSSYEQY
TRBV6-6	10	ASSYDNSPLH
TRBV11-3	13	ASSLGRDYHLEQF
TRBV5-1	12	ASSRAGGRDTQY
TRBV25-1	14	ASSDDPGQLNEKLF
TRBV5-6	13	ASSTAGATNEKLF
TRBV10-2	11	ASSDPRRETQY
TRBV6-2/TRBV6-3	15	ASSYRRGQGRGEKLF
TRBV7-9	12	ASSLVLGNTEAF
TRBV11-2	13	ASSLAPDSTYGYT
TRBV24-1	11	ATSDTLYNEQF
TRBV12-3/TRBV12-4	11	ASSLNRGHEAF
TRBV7-9	12	ASSYPTRQETQY
TRBV29-1	11	SVEAQGVVGYT
TRBV28	14	ASRGSNYSSYNEQF
TRBV5-4	12	ASSLRDRAREQY
TRBV4-1	14	ASSQERLDLAGELF
TRBV30	11	AWSRTANTEAF
TRBV4-1	14	ASSQDTGMVRNGYT
TRBV30	11	AWRGGYYNEQF
TRBV28	17	ASSLGAVVGQAPQYEQY
TRBV6-5	12	ASSRQGERNGYT
TRBV4-1	14	ASSRIAYSGFQPQH
TRBV14	10	ASRGGDYGYT
TRBV27	14	ASSSGPGGRVNEQF
TRBV30	12	AWSVNGVTYEQY
TRBV5-6	10	ASSHTSYEQY
TRBV5-1	13	ASSGMGQTYNEQF
TRBV3-1/TRBV3-2	13	ASSPPRTGRTEAF
TRBV30	13	AWDRTGRGTYEQY
TRBV20-1	9	SAGQPFGYT
TRBV4-2	14	ASSQDLAGGPDTQY
TRBV7-2	13	ASSLSFQASYGYT